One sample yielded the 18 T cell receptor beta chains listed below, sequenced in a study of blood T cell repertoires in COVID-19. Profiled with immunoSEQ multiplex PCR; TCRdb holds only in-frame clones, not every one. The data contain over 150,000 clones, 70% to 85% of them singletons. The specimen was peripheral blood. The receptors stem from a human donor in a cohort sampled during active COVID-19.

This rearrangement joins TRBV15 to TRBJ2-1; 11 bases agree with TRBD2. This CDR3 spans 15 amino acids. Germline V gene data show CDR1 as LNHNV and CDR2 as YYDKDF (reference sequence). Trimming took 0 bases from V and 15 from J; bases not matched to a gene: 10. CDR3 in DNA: TGTGCCACCAGCAGAGATCGCAGTAGCGGGAGGGCGGGGTTCTTC. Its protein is CATSRDRSSGRAGFF.

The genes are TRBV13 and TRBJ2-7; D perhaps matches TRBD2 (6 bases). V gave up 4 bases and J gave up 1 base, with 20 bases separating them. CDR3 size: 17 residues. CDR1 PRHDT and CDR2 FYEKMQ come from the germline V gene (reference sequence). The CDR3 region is CASSSSREREMSYEQYF. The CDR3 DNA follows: TGTGCCAGCAGCTCCTCACGGGAACGGGAGATGTCCTACGAGCAGTACTTC.

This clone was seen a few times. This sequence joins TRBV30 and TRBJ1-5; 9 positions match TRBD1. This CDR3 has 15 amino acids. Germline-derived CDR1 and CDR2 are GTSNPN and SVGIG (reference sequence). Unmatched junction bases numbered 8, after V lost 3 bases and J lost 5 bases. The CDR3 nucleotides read TGTGCCTGGAGCCGTGGACAGGGGTGGGATCAGCCCCAGCATTTT. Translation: CAWSRGQGWDQPQHF. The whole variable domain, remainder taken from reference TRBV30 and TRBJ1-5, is SQTIHQWPATLVQPVGSPLSLECTVEGTSNPNLYWYRQAAGRGLQLLFYSVGIGQISSEVPQNLSASRPQDRQFILSSKKLLLSDSGFYLCAWSRGQGWDQPQHFGDGTRLSIL.

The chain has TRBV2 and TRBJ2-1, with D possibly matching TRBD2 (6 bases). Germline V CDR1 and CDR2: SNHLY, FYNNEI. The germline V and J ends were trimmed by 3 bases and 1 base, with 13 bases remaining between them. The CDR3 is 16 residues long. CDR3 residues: CASSDWTTKSYNEQFF. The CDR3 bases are TGTGCCAGCAGTGACTGGACTACCAAGTCCTACAATGAGCAGTTCTTC.

The CDR3 here is CASSLVFEADTQYF. In DNA, the CDR3 is TGTGCCAGCAGCTTAGTTTTCGAGGCAGATACGCAGTATTTT. The chain uses TRBV11-2 and TRBJ2-3; D uncertain. The CDR3 is made up of 14 amino acids. Germline lookup yields CDR1 SGHAT and CDR2 FQNNGV. V lost 1 base and J lost 4, with 9 bases in between.

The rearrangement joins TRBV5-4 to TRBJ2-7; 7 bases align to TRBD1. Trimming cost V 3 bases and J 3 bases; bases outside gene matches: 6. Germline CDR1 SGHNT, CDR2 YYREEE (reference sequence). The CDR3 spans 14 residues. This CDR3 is CASSWRQGDYEQYF. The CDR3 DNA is TGTGCCAGCAGCTGGAGACAGGGCGACTACGAGCAGTACTTC.

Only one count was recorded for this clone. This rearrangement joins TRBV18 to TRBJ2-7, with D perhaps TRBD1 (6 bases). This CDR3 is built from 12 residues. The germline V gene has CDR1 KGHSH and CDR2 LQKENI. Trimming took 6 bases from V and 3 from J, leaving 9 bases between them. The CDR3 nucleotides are TGTGCCAGCTCTCGACAGGACTACGAGCAGTACTTC. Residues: CASSRQDYEQYF. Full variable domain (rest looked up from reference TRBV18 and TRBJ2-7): NAGVMQNPRHLVRRRGQEARLRCSPMKGHSHVYWYRQLPEEGLKFMVYLQKENIIDESGMPKERFSAEFPKEGPSILRIQQVVRGDSAAYFCASSRQDYEQYFGPGTRLTVT.

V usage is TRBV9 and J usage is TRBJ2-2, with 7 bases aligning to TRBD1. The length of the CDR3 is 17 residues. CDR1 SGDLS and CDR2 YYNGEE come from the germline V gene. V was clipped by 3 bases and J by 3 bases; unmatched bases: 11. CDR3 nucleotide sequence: TGTGCCAGCAGCGAAAACAGACAGGGTCTCGACACCGGGGAGCTGTTTTTT. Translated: CASSENRQGLDTGELFF.

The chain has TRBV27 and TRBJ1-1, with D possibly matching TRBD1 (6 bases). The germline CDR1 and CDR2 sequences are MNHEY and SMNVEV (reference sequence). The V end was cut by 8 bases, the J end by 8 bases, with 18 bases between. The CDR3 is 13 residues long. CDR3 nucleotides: TGTGCCAGCGGCCCAGGGACACAACGGGAAGCTTTCTTT. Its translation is CASGPGTQREAFF.

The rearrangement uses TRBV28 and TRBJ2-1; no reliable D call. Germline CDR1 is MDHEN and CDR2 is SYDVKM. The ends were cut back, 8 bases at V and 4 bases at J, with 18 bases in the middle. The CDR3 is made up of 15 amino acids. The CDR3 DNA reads TGTGCCAGCCTCGATGTGGGCGAATATTACAATGAGCAGTTCTTC. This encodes CASLDVGEYYNEQFF.

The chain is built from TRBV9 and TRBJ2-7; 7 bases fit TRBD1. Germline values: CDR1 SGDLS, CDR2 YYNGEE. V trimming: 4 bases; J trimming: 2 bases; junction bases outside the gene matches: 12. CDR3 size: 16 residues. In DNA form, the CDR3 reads TGTGCCAGCAGCCAAAACACCGGGACAGACGCCTACGAGCAGTACTTC. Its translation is CASSQNTGTDAYEQYF.

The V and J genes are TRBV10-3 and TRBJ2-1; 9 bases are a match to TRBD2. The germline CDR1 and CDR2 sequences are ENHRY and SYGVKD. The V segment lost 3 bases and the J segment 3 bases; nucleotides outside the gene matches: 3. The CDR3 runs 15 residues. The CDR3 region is CAISDPSGNYNEQFF. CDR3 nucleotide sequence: TGTGCCATCAGTGACCCTAGCGGGAACTACAATGAGCAGTTCTTC.

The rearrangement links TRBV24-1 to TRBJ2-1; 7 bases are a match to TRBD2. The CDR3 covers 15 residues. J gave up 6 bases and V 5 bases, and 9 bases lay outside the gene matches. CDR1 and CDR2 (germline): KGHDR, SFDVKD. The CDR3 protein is CATSGEAGISNEQFF. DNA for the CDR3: TGTGCCACCAGTGGGGAAGCGGGAATATCCAATGAGCAGTTCTTC.

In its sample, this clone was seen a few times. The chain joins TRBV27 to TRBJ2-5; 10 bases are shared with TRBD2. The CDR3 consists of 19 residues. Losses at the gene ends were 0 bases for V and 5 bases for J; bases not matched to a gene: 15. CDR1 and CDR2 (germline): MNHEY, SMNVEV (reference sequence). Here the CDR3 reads CASSLSRTSGSNPQETQYF. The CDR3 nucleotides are TGTGCCAGCAGTTTATCTCGGACTAGCGGATCTAACCCCCAGGAGACCCAGTACTTC.

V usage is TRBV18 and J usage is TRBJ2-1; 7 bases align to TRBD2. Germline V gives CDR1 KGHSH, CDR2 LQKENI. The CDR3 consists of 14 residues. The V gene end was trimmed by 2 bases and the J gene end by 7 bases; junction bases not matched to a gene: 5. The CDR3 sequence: CASSPFAGDNEQFF. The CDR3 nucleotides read TGTGCCAGCTCACCATTTGCGGGAGATAATGAGCAGTTCTTC.

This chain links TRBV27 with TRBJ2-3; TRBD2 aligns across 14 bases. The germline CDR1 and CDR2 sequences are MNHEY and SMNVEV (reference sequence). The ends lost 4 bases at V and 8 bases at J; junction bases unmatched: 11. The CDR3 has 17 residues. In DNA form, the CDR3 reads TGTGCCAGCAGTTCTCCGACTAGCGGGAGGGCGTTAGGTACGCAGTATTTT. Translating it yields CASSSPTSGRALGTQYF.

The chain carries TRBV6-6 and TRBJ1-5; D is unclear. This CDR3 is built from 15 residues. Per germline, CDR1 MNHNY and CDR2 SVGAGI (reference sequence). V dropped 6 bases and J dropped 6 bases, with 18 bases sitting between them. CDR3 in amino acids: CASRLGSGNSQPQHF. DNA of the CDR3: TGTGCCAGCAGACTGGGTTCGGGGAATTCTCAGCCCCAGCATTTT.

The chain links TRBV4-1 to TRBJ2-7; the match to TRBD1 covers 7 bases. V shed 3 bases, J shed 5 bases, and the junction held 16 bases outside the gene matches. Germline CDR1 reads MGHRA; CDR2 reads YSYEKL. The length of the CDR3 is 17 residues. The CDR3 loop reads CASSHGTERGRPHEQYF. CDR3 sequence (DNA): TGCGCCAGCAGCCACGGGACGGAGAGGGGGCGCCCCCACGAGCAGTACTTC.